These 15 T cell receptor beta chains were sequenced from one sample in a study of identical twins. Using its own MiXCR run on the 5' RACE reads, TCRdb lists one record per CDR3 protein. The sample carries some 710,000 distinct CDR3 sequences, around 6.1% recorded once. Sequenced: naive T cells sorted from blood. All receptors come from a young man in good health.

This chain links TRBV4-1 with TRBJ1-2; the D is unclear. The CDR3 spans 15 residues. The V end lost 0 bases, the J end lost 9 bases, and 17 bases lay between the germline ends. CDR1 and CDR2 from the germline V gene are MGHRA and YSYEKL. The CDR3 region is CASSQDEVLGLSYTF. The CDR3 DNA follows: TGCGCCAGCAGCCAAGATGAGGTTTTGGGGTTGAGCTACACCTTC.

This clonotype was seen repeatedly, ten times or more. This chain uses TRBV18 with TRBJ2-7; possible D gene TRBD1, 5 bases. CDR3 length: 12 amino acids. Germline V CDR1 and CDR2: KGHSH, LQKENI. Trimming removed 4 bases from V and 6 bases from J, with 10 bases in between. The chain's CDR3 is CASSQSRGEQYF. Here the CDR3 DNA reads TGTGCCAGCTCACAATCTAGGGGCGAGCAGTACTTC.

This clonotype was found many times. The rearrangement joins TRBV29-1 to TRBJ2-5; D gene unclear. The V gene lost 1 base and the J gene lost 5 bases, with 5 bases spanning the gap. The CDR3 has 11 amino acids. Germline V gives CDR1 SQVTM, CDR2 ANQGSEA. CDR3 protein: CSVEAVETQYF. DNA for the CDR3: TGCAGCGTTGAAGCCGTGGAGACCCAGTACTTC.

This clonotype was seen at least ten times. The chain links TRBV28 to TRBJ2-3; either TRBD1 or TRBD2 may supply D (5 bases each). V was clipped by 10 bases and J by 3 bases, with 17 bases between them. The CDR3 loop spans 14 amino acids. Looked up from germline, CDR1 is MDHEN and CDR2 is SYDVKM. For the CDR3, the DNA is TGTGCCACCCGGGGTTCCAGGGAGACAGATACGCAGTATTTT. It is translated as CATRGSRETDTQYF.

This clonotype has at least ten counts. CDR3 coding DNA: TGTGCCAGCAGGACGCTTAAGTGGAGCGCACAGTTCTTC. Its translation: CASRTLKWSAQFF. The V gene is TRBV12-3 or TRBV12-4, the J gene TRBJ2-1; D not certain. This CDR3 contains 13 residues. V gave up 6 bases and J gave up 13 bases, with 19 bases separating them.

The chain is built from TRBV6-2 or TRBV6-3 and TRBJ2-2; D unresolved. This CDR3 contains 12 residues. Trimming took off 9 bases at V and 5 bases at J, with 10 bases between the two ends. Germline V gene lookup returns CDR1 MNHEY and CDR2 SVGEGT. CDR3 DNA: TGTGCCAGGGACCGGAGAACCGGGGAGCTGTTTTTT. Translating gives CARDRRTGELFF.

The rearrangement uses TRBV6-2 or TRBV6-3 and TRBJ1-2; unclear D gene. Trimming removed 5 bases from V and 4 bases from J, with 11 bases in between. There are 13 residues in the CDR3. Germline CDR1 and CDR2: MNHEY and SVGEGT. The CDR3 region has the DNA TGTGCCAGCAGTACAGCCGGGAGCTATGGCTACACCTTC. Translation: CASSTAGSYGYTF.

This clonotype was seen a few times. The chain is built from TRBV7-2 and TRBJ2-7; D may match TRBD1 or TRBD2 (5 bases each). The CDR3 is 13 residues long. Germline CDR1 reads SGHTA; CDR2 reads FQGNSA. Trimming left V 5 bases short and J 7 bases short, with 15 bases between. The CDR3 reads CASSLQTGREQYF. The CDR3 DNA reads TGTGCCAGCAGCCTCCAGACGGGACGAGAGCAGTACTTC.

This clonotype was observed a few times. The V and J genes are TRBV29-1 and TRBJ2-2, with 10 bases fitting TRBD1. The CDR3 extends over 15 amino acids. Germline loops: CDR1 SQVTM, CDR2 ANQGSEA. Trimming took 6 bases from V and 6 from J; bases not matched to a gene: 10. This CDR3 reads CSVRVGTGVPGELFF. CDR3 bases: TGCAGCGTCAGGGTGGGGACAGGGGTCCCCGGGGAGCTGTTTTTT.

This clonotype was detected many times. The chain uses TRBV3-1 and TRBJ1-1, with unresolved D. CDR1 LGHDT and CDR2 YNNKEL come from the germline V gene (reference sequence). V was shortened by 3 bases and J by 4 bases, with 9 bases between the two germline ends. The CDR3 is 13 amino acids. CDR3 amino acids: CASSHGESTEAFF. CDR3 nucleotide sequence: TGTGCCAGCAGCCATGGGGAATCCACTGAAGCTTTCTTT.

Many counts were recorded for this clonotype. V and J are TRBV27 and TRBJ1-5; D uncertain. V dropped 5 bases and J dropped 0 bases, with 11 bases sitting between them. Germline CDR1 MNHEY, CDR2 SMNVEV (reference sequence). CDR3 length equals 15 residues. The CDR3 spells CASSPDNYSNQPQHF. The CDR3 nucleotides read TGTGCCAGCAGTCCCGACAATTATAGCAATCAGCCCCAGCATTTT.

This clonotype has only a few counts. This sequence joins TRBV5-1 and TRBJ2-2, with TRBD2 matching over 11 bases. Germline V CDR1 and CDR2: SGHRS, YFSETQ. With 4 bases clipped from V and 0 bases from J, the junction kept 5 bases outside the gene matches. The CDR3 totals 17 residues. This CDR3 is CASSTSSGRPNTGELFF. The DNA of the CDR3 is TGCGCCAGCAGCACTTCTAGCGGGAGGCCGAACACCGGGGAGCTGTTTTTT.

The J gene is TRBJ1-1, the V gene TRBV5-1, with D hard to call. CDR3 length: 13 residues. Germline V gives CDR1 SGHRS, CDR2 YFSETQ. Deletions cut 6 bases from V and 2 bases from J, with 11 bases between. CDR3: CASTPLPNTEAFF. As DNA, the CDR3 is TGCGCCAGCACCCCCCTACCTAACACTGAAGCTTTCTTT.

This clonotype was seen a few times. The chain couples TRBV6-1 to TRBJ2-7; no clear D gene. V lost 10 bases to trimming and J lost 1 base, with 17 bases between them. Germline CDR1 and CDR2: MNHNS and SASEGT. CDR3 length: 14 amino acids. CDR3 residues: CATFRHPESYEQYF. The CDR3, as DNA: TGTGCCACCTTCAGACATCCTGAATCCTACGAGCAGTACTTC.

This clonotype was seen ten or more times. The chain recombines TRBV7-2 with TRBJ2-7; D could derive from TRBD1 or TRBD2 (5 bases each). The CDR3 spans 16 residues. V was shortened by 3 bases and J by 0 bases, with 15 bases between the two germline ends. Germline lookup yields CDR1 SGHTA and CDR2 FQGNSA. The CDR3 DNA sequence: TGTGCCAGCAGCTTGACCCGGGGCGAACACTCCTACGAGCAGTACTTC. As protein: CASSLTRGEHSYEQYF.